The 3 T cell receptor beta chains below all came from one sample that was sequenced in a study of shared clonotypes between healthy human individuals. TCRdb keeps only in-frame clones here, not all; method: immunoSEQ multiplex PCR. This sample has 450,000 to 600,000 clones, with 70% to 80% found just once. The sample comprised PBMCs. The receptor set was obtained from a woman aged 40 to 50 in good health. Some clones in this sample may be carry-over from other donors' samples.

The chain couples TRBV5-6 to TRBJ2-5; no clear D. The CDR3 is 15 amino acids. Trimming cost V 4 bases and J 1 base, with 14 bases left between them. CDR1 SGHDT and CDR2 YYEEEE come from the germline V gene. The CDR3 DNA reads as TGTGCCAGCAGCCTCCGAACCGCTAGCCAAGAGACCCAGTACTTC. It codes for CASSLRTASQETQYF.

The rearrangement uses TRBV27 and TRBJ1-1, with a weak D call TRBD1 (5 bases). V was cut by 5 bases and J by 5 bases, with 24 bases left in between. CDR1 is MNHEY, CDR2 SMNVEV, per germline (reference sequence). This CDR3 spans 17 amino acids. The CDR3 loop is CASSPNGVNRLRTEAFF. Written as DNA, the CDR3 is TGTGCCAGCAGTCCTAACGGGGTAAACAGGTTGAGGACTGAAGCTTTCTTT.

This clone was counted only a few times. The chain is built from TRBV28 and TRBJ1-5, with D possibly being TRBD1 (5 bases). Trimming stripped 11 bases from V and 1 base from J, with 9 bases between. This CDR3 has 12 amino acids. Germline assignment: CDR1 MDHEN and CDR2 SYDVKM. CDR3 amino acids: CAGGASNQPQHF. DNA of the CDR3: TGTGCCGGCGGGGCCAGCAATCAGCCCCAGCATTTT.